This T cell receptor (beta chain) was recorded in a study of T cell responses to AZD1222 COVID-19 vaccine. Broader study findings: Most donors were white British, females outnumbered males, and clonal diversity was possibly underestimated. Spike was spanned by vaccine-associated CD4 TCRs, with dominance at 160-218 and 743-854. The repertoires were collected only after the peak T cell response. An increase in Spike-specific TCR breadth and depth was observed after two AZD1222 doses.

The ends were cut back, 6 bases at V and 3 bases at J, with 21 bases in the middle. The CDR3 sequence is 16 residues long. Germline V gives CDR1 MGHRA, CDR2 YSYEKL. This clone has more than one count but fewer than ten. Its antigen is undetermined. The protocol was immunoSEQ multiplex PCR, while the TCRdb copy is restricted to in-frame clones and leaves out a portion. Of about 95,000 clones in the sample, approximately 91% are singletons; the top ten hold less than 4%. The source was peripheral blood, collected on day 0 of AZD1222 vaccination. This receptor was obtained from an adult in good health. The rearrangement links TRBV4-1 to TRBJ2-7; D tentatively reads TRBD1 or TRBD2 (6 bases each). CDR3 DNA: TGCGCCAGCAGTCGAACCCCAGGGGAGGATAACTACGAGCAGTACTTC. Its translation is CASSRTPGEDNYEQYF.